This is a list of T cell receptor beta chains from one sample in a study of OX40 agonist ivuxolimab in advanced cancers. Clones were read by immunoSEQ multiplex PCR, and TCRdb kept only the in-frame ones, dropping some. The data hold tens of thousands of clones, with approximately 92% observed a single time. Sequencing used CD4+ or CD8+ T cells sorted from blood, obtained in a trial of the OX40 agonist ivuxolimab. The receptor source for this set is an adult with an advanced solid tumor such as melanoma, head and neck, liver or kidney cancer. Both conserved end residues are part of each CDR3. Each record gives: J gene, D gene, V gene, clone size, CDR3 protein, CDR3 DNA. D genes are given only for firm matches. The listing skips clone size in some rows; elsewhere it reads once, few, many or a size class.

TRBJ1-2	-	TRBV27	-	CASSFLGDHYGYTF	TGTGCCAGCAGTTTCTTGGGGGATCACTATGGCTACACCTTC
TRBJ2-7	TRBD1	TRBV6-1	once	CASTLTGMYEQYF	TGTGCCAGCACCCTGACAGGGATGTACGAGCAGTACTTC
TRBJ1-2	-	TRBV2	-	CASSDVGVNYGYTF	TGTGCCAGCAGTGATGTTGGGGTCAACTATGGCTACACCTTC
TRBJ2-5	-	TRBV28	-	CASIPYGLETQYF	TGTGCCAGCATCCCTTATGGGTTGGAGACCCAGTACTTC
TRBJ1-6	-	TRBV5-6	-	CASSPSAAYNSPLHF	TGTGCCAGCAGCCCCTCCGCGGCCTATAATTCACCCCTCCACTTT
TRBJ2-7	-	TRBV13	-	CASSHGRNYEQYF	TGTGCCAGCAGCCATGGACGGAACTACGAGCAGTACTTC
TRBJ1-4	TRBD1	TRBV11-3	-	CASSLWSDRVLANEKLFF	TGTGCCAGCAGCTTATGGTCGGACAGGGTACTAGCTAATGAAAAACTGTTTTTT
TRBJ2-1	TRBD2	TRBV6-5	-	CASRQTSGAYNEQFF	TGTGCCAGCAGGCAGACTAGCGGGGCCTACAATGAGCAGTTCTTC
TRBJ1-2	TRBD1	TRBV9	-	CASSGKGQNYGYTF	TGTGCCAGCAGCGGCAAGGGACAGAACTATGGCTACACCTTC
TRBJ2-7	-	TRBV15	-	CATSRDLSTYEQYF	TGTGCCACCAGCAGAGATCTAAGCACTTACGAGCAGTACTTC
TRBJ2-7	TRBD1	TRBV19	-	CASSIDAWTGGSYEQYF	TGTGCCAGTAGTATAGATGCTTGGACAGGTGGTTCCTACGAGCAGTACTTC
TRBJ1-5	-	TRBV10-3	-	CAISEYSSREDQPQHF	TGTGCCATCAGTGAGTACTCTAGCAGGGAGGATCAGCCCCAGCATTTT
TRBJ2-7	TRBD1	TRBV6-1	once	CASSLTGTGVYEQYF	TGTGCCAGCAGTTTAACCGGGACAGGAGTATACGAGCAGTACTTC
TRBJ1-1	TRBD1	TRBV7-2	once	CASSYADRGTEAFF	TGTGCCAGCAGTTACGCGGACAGGGGCACTGAAGCTTTCTTT
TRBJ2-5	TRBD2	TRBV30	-	CAWRPGLAGGQETQYF	TGTGCCTGGAGGCCCGGGCTAGCGGGGGGGCAAGAGACCCAGTACTTC
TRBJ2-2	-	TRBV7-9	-	CASSLEVGPNPTGELFF	TGTGCCAGCAGCCTTGAAGTCGGACCGAACCCCACCGGGGAGCTGTTTTTT
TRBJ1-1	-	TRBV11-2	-	CASSLEGSILNTEAFF	TGTGCCAGCAGCTTAGAAGGCAGCATACTGAACACTGAAGCTTTCTTT
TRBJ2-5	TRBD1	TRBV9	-	CASSPEGAGQETQYF	TGTGCCAGCAGCCCCGAGGGGGCGGGTCAAGAGACCCAGTACTTC
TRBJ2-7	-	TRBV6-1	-	CASSEATTGYEQYF	TGTGCCAGCAGTGAAGCGACGACAGGCTACGAGCAGTACTTC
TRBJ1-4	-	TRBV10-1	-	CASSDTSTNEKLFF	TGCGCCAGCAGTGACACTTCAACTAATGAAAAACTGTTTTTT
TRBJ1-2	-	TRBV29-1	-	CSAAGSGREEDYGYTF	TGCAGCGCGGCGGGGTCCGGGAGGGAAGAGGACTATGGCTACACCTTC
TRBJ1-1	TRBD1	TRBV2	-	CASRSGGGNTEAFF	TGTGCCAGCAGATCAGGGGGGGGGAACACTGAAGCTTTCTTT